The 18 T cell receptor beta chains listed next were all sequenced from one sample in a study of T cell changes during pregnancy in multiple sclerosis. Measured with immunoSEQ multiplex PCR; TCRdb has only the in-frame clones, and not every one. The data contain 25,000 to 35,000 clones, 70% to 90% of them singletons. The sample was CD4+ T cells from peripheral blood mononuclear cells, taken in the first trimester of pregnancy. All receptors come from a female donor in good health, enrolled as a control in a pregnancy study.

This sequence joins TRBV9 and TRBJ2-5, with 9 positions matching TRBD2. The DNA end is a closer match to TRBJ2-7, so the J assignment may be wrong. The length of the CDR3 is 15 residues. The germline V gene has CDR1 SGDLS and CDR2 YYNGEE. The CDR3 spells CASSVTAGGTYEQYF. In DNA, the CDR3 is TGTGCCAGCAGCGTCACGGCGGGGGGGACCTACGAGCAGTACTTC.

The count of this clone is one. The CDR3 bases are TGTGCCAGCACCCAACGCGGAGGAGATAACTATGGCTACACCTTC. Protein sequence: CASTQRGGDNYGYTF. The chain is built from TRBV5-8 and TRBJ1-2, with D uncertain. The CDR3 is made up of 15 amino acids. With 6 bases removed from V and 1 base from J, the gap between germline ends came to 16 bases. The germline gives CDR1 SGHTS, CDR2 YDEGEE.

CDR3 coding DNA: TGTGCCTGGAGTGGAAATTGGGGGACAGGGGATCAGCCCCAGCATTTT. Its protein product is CAWSGNWGTGDQPQHF. The chain recombines TRBV30 with TRBJ1-5; 10 bases are shared with TRBD1. CDR1 and CDR2 from the germline V gene are GTSNPN and SVGIG (reference sequence). The V and J ends lost 1 base and 5 bases, in that order; junction bases with no gene match: 8. This CDR3 is 16 amino acids long.

The chain carries TRBV15 and TRBJ2-3, with D possibly TRBD1 on 5 matching bases. The ends were cut back, 0 bases at V and 5 bases at J, with 12 bases in the middle. The germline gives CDR1 LNHNV, CDR2 YYDKDF (reference sequence). CDR3 length: 15 residues. CDR3 sequence (DNA): TGTGCCACCAGCAGAGATCCAGGGCGCAAAGATACGCAGTATTTT. Amino acids: CATSRDPGRKDTQYF.

The chain is built from TRBV9 and TRBJ1-5; 7 bases map to TRBD1. The CDR3 is 15 amino acids. CDR1 is SGDLS and CDR2 is YYNGEE in the germline V gene. V lost 4 bases to trimming and J lost 0 bases; unmatched junction nucleotides: 4. The CDR3: CASSRGQDSNQPQHF. CDR3 nucleotide sequence: TGTGCCAGCAGCCGCGGACAGGATAGCAATCAGCCCCAGCATTTT.

V and J are TRBV9 and TRBJ1-1, with D perhaps TRBD1 (5 bases). Trimming left V 3 bases short and J 5 bases short, with 20 bases between. CDR1 is SGDLS and CDR2 is YYNGEE in the germline V gene. This CDR3 region has 16 residues. Written as DNA, the CDR3 is TGTGCCAGCAGCGAGCTGGCGGGGGGGGGAGGGACTGAAGCTTTCTTT. It encodes CASSELAGGGGTEAFF.

CDR3 nucleotide sequence: TGTGCCAGCAGCTTATTGGCATTTGGGAGCGAGCAGTACTTC. Translating gives CASSLLAFGSEQYF. J is TRBJ2-7 and V is TRBV7-3, with D possibly TRBD2 on 5 matching bases. This CDR3 spans 14 amino acids. The germline V and J ends were trimmed by 2 bases and 6 bases, with 14 bases remaining between them. Per the germline V gene, CDR1 is SGHTA and CDR2 is FQGTGA.

This chain links TRBV19 with TRBJ1-6, with TRBD1 identical over 7 bases. The CDR3 runs 15 residues. After removal of 2 bases from V and 4 bases from J, the junction contained 2 bases not matched to a gene. The V gene's germline CDR1 is LNHDA and CDR2 SQIVND (reference sequence). CDR3 region: CASSILGQYNSPLHF. The CDR3, as DNA: TGTGCCAGTAGTATATTGGGACAGTATAATTCACCCCTCCACTTT.

The genes are TRBV7-9 and TRBJ1-1; maybe TRBD1 (6 bases). Germline V gives CDR1 SEHNR, CDR2 FQNEAQ (reference sequence). The CDR3 consists of 15 residues. V was clipped by 2 bases and J by 5 bases, with 15 bases between them. This CDR3 is CASSLSGVTGTEAFF. DNA for the CDR3: TGTGCCAGCAGCTTATCAGGGGTAACGGGGACTGAAGCTTTCTTT.

The J gene is TRBJ2-7, the V gene TRBV6-6, with 8 bases lining up with TRBD1. The CDR3 length is 12 residues. The ends lost 7 bases at V and 7 bases at J; junction bases unmatched: 6. Germline V gene sequence: CDR1 MNHNY, CDR2 SVGAGI (reference sequence). CDR3 sequence reads: CASNPTGDEQYF. The CDR3 DNA is TGTGCCAGCAACCCGACAGGGGATGAGCAGTACTTC.

This chain uses TRBV30 with TRBJ1-6; TRBD1 is a possible D gene (5 bases). There are 15 residues in the CDR3. The V end lost 2 bases, the J end lost 11 bases, and 19 bases lay between the germline ends. The germline V gene encodes CDR1 GTSNPN and CDR2 SVGIG (reference sequence). This CDR3 is CAWSSSPLLGAPLHF. The CDR3 region has the DNA TGTGCCTGGAGTTCAAGCCCCCTCTTAGGGGCACCCCTCCACTTT. The full variable domain, with the rest looked up from reference TRBV30 and TRBJ1-6, is SQTIHQWPATLVQPVGSPLSLECTVEGTSNPNLYWYRQAAGRGLQLLFYSVGIGQISSEVPQNLSASRPQDRQFILSSKKLLLSDSGFYLCAWSSSPLLGAPLHFGNGTRLTVT.

The V gene is TRBV6-5, the J gene TRBJ1-1; 7 positions match TRBD1. V was clipped by 10 bases and J by 12 bases; unmatched bases: 14. CDR3 size: 12 residues. Germline V gene data show CDR1 as MNHEY and CDR2 as SVGAGI. The CDR3 sequence: CAIPDRPSGTFF. The DNA for the CDR3 is TGTGCCATCCCGGACAGGCCATCGGGAACTTTCTTT.

V usage is TRBV5-1 and J usage is TRBJ1-5; D not resolved. The CDR3 totals 14 residues. Per germline, CDR1 SGHRS and CDR2 YFSETQ. Trimming removed 0 bases from V and 6 bases from J, with 10 bases in between. The CDR3 region is CASSLAGIGQPQHF. The CDR3 DNA sequence: TGCGCCAGCAGCTTGGCCGGGATCGGTCAGCCCCAGCATTTT. The whole variable domain, remainder taken from reference TRBV5-1 and TRBJ1-5, is KAGVTQTPRYLIKTRGQQVTLSCSPISGHRSVSWYQQTPGQGLQFLFEYFSETQRNKGNFPGRFSGRQFSNSRSEMNVSTLELGDSALYLCASSLAGIGQPQHFGDGTRLSIL.

The chain carries TRBV2 and TRBJ2-1; 8 bases line up with TRBD2. CDR3 length: 15 residues. Per germline, CDR1 SNHLY and CDR2 FYNNEI. Trimming took 5 bases from V and 6 from J; bases not matched to a gene: 9. CDR3: CASSLRLAGSNEQFF. CDR3 DNA: TGTGCCAGCAGTCTTAGGCTAGCGGGCAGCAATGAGCAGTTCTTC.

The V gene is TRBV14, the J gene TRBJ2-2; possibly TRBD2 for D (5 bases). Looked up from germline, CDR1 is SGHDN and CDR2 is FVKESK. The ends were cut back, 6 bases at V and 5 bases at J, with 16 bases in the middle. This CDR3 region has 15 residues. CDR3 loop: CASSQLGSRTGELFF. The CDR3 bases are TGTGCCAGCAGTCAACTGGGGAGCCGGACCGGGGAGCTGTTTTTT.

The rearrangement joins TRBV6-5 to TRBJ1-2, with a possible D match to TRBD1 (5 bases). V was clipped by 11 bases and J by 3 bases, with 16 bases between them. CDR1 and CDR2 (germline): MNHEY, SVGAGI. The CDR3 spans 13 residues. The DNA of the CDR3 is TGTGCCTCCAGGGCGACCGGTTACTATGGCTACACCTTC. It codes for CASRATGYYGYTF.

The chain has TRBV4-1 and TRBJ1-2; 8 bases fit TRBD1. CDR3 size: 14 residues. V gave up 4 bases and J gave up 0 bases; unmatched junction bases: 1. CDR1 is MGHRA, CDR2 YSYEKL, per germline. This CDR3 reads CASSRTGSNYGYTF. CDR3 sequence (DNA): TGCGCCAGCAGCCGGACAGGGTCTAACTATGGCTACACCTTC.

The chain has TRBV30 and TRBJ2-6; tentatively, D is TRBD2 (6 bases). Deletions cut 1 base from V and 2 bases from J, with 6 bases between. Germline values: CDR1 GTSNPN, CDR2 SVGIG (reference sequence). The CDR3 runs to 14 residues. The CDR3 DNA follows: TGTGCCTGGAGTGCGGGGGCTGGGGCCAACGTCCTGACTTTC. Amino acid sequence: CAWSAGAGANVLTF.